These 2 T cell receptor beta chains came from one sample sequenced in a study of blood T cell repertoires in COVID-19. Clones were sequenced by immunoSEQ multiplex PCR, and TCRdb holds only the in-frame ones, with some missing. The repertoire includes around 64,000 clones, roughly 85% of them detected once, and 3% to 4% sits in the top ten. Sequences were obtained from peripheral blood. Receptors were obtained from a man between 60 and 75 years old with acute or convalescent COVID-19.

The chain recombines TRBV3-1 (or the pseudogene TRBV3-2) with TRBJ1-1; possibly TRBD1 for D (6 bases). Germline V lookup: CDR1 LGHDT, CDR2 YNNKEL (reference sequence). Trimming stripped 3 bases from V and 1 base from J, with 12 bases between. CDR3 size: 15 residues. For the CDR3, the DNA is TGTGCCAGCAGCCATACAGGGAGGGGGAACACTGAAGCTTTCTTT. This encodes CASSHTGRGNTEAFF.

The chain combines TRBV19 with TRBJ2-2; unclear D gene. V lost 10 bases and J 6 bases, leaving 9 bases between the germline ends. Germline-derived CDR1 and CDR2 are LNHDA and SQIVND (reference sequence). This CDR3 spans 11 amino acids. The DNA for the CDR3 is TGTGCCACCCGGCTAGCCGGGGAGCTGTTTTTT. Its protein product is CATRLAGELFF.